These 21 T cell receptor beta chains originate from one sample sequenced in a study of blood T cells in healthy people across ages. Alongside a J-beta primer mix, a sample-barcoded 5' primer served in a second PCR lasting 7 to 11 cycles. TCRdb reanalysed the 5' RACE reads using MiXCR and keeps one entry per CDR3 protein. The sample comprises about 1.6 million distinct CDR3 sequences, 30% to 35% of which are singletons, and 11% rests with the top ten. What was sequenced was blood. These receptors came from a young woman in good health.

The chain's CDR3 is CASSPANYEQYF. The CDR3 coding sequence is TGTGCCAGCAGTCCGGCAAACTACGAGCAGTACTTC. The chain joins TRBV7-2 to TRBJ2-7, with D hard to call. The CDR3 sequence is 12 residues long. Trimming stripped 6 bases from V and 3 bases from J, with 9 bases between. Per germline, CDR1 SGHTA and CDR2 FQGNSA.

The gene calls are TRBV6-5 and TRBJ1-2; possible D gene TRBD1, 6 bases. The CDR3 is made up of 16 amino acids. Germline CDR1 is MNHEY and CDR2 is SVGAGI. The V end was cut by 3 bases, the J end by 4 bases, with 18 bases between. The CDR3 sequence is CASSYYSRTDLYGYTF. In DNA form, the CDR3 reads TGTGCCAGCAGTTATTACTCGAGGACAGACCTCTATGGCTACACCTTC.

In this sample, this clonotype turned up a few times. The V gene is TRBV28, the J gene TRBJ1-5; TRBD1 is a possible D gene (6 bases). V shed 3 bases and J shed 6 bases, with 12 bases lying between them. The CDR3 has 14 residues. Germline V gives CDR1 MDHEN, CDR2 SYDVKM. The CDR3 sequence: CASSLFGGLQPQHF. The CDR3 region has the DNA TGTGCCAGCAGTTTGTTTGGGGGCCTTCAGCCCCAGCATTTT.

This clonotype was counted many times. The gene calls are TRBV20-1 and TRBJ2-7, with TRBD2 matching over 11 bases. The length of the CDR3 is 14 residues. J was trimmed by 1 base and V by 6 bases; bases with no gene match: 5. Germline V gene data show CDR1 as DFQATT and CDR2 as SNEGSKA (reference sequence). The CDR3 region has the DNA TGCAGTGCCCGATCTAGCGGGAGGTCCTACGAGCAGTACTTC. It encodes CSARSSGRSYEQYF.

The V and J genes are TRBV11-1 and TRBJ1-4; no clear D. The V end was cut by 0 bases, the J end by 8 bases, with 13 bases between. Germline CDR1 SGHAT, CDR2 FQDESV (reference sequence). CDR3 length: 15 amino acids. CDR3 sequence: CASSLAGLMGEKLFF. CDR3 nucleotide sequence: TGTGCCAGCAGCTTAGCTGGGCTCATGGGGGAAAAACTGTTTTTT.

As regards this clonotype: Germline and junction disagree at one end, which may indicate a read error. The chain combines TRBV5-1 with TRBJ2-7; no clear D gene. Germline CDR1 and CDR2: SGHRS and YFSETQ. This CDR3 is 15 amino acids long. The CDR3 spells CTSSLGPAYSYEQYF. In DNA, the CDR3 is TGCACCAGCAGCTTAGGACCTGCATATTCCTACGAGCAGTACTTC.

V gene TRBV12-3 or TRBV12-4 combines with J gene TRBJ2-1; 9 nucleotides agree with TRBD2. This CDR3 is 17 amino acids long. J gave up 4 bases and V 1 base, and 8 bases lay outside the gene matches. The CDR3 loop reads CASSLGGSSGGYNEQFF. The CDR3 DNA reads TGTGCCAGCAGTTTAGGTGGGAGTAGCGGGGGATACAATGAGCAGTTCTTC.

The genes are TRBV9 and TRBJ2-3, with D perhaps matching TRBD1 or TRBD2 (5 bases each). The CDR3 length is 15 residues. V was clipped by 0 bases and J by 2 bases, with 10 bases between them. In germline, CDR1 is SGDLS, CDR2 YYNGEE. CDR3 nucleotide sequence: TGTGCCAGCAGCGTAGCAATCGGGACCACAGATACGCAGTATTTT. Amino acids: CASSVAIGTTDTQYF.

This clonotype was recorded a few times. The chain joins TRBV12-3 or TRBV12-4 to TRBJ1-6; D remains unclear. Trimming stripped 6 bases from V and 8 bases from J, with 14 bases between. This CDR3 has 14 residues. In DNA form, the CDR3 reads TGTGCCAGCAGCATAGCCGGGCGGGATTCACCCCTCCACTTT. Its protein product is CASSIAGRDSPLHF.

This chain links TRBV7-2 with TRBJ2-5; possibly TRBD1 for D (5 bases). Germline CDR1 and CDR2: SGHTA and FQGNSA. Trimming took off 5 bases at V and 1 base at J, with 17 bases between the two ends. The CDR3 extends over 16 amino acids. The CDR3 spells CASSHYMTVLQETQYF. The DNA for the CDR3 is TGTGCCAGCAGCCATTACATGACAGTTCTCCAAGAGACCCAGTACTTC.

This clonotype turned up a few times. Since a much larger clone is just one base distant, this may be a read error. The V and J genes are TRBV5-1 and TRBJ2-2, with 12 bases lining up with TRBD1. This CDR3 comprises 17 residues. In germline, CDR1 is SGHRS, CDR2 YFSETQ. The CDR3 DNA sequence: TGCGCCAGCAGTCGGACCGGGACAGGGGGCACCACCGGGGAGCGGTTTTTT. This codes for CASSRTGTGGTTGERFF.

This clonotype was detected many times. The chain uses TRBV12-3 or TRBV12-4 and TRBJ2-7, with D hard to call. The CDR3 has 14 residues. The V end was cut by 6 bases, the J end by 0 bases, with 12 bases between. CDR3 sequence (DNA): TGTGCCAGCAGCCCCTCCCCCTCCTCCTACGAGCAGTACTTC. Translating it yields CASSPSPSSYEQYF.

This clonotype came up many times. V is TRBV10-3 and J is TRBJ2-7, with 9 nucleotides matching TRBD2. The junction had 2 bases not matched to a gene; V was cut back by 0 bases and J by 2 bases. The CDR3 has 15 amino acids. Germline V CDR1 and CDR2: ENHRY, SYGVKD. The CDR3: CAISESASGTYEQYF. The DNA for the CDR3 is TGTGCCATCAGTGAGTCGGCTAGCGGGACCTACGAGCAGTACTTC.

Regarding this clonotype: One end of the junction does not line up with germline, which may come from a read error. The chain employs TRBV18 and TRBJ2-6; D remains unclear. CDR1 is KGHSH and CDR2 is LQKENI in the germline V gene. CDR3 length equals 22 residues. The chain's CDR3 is CAGSPPGLASWTGTSGANVLTF. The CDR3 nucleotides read TGTGCCGGCTCACCACCGGGCTTGGCATCTTGGACGGGTACCTCTGGGGCCAACGTCCTGACTTTC.

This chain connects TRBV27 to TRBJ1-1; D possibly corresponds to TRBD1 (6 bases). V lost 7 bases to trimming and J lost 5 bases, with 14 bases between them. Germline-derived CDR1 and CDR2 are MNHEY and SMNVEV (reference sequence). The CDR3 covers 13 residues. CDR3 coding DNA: TGTGCCAGCACTGGGGGCGGGTGGACTGAAGCTTTCTTT. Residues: CASTGGGWTEAFF.

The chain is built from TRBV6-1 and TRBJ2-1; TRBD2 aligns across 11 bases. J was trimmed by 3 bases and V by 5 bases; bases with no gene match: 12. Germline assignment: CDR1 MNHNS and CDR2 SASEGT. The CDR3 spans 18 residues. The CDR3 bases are TGTGCCAGCAGTCCTTATTCGGGACTAGCGGAAATCTACAATGAGCAGTTCTTC. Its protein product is CASSPYSGLAEIYNEQFF.

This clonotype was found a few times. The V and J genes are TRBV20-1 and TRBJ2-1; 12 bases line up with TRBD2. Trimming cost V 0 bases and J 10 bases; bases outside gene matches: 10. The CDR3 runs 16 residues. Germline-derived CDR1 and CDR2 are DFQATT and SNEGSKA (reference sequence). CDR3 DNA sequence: TGCAGTGCTAGAGAGGGGACTAGCGGGTACCGGGGAGAGCAGTTCTTC. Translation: CSAREGTSGYRGEQFF.

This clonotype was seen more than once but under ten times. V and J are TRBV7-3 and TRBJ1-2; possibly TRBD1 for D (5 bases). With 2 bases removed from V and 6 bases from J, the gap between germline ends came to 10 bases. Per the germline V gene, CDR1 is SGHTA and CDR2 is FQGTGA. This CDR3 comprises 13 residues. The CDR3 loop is CASSLQGCDGYTF. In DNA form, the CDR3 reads TGTGCCAGCAGCTTACAGGGCTGTGATGGCTACACCTTC.

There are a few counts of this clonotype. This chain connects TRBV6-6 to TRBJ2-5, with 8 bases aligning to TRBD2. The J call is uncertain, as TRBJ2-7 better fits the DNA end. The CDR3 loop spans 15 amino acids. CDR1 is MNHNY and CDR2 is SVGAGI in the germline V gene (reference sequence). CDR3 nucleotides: TGTGCCAGCAGCTCCCCGGGGGGGGGGCGATACGAGCAGTACTTC. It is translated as CASSSPGGGRYEQYF.

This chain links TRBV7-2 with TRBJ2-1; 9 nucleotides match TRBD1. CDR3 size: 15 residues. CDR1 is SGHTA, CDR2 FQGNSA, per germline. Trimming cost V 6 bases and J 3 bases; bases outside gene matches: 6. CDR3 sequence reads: CASRADRGDYNEQFF. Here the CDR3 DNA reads TGTGCCAGCAGGGCGGACAGGGGCGACTACAATGAGCAGTTCTTC.

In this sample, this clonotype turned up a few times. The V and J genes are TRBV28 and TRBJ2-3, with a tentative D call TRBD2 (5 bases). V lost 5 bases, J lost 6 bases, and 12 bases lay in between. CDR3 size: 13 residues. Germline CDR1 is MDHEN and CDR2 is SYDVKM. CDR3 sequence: CASSPGSHDTQYF. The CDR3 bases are TGTGCCAGCAGTCCTGGGAGCCACGATACGCAGTATTTT.